Each of the 31 T cell receptor beta chains below was sequenced from the same sample in a study of cytomegalovirus exposure and HLA in healthy donors. 60 Vbeta and 13 Jbeta primers were used in PCR. The assay was immunoSEQ multiplex PCR, and TCRdb's table has in-frame clones only and misses some. The sample consists of fewer than 200,000 clones, 65% to 80% of them appearing once. What was sequenced was PBMCs. The receptors shown here come from a female donor in good health and CMV-seronegative.

The chain has TRBV6-5 and TRBJ1-2, with TRBD1 as a possible D gene (6 bases). V shed 4 bases and J shed 4 bases, with 19 bases lying between them. Germline CDR1 reads MNHEY; CDR2 reads SVGAGI. The CDR3 extends over 16 amino acids. In nucleotides, the CDR3 is TGTGCCAGCAGTTTCCCCCGGGACGGGGGGCTCTATGGCTACACCTTC. Translation: CASSFPRDGGLYGYTF.

This chain links TRBV5-4 with TRBJ2-7, with D perhaps TRBD2 (8 bases). V was trimmed by 4 bases and J by 7 bases, leaving 18 bases between them. The CDR3 runs to 14 residues. Germline loops: CDR1 SGHNT, CDR2 YYREEE (reference sequence). The CDR3, as DNA: TGTGCCAGCAGCCCGGGGGGGACAGACCTTGAGCAGTACTTC. As protein: CASSPGGTDLEQYF.

The V call is TRBV5-1, the J call TRBJ2-7; 9 nucleotides align to TRBD1. The CDR3 covers 15 residues. CDR1 and CDR2 from the germline V gene are SGHRS and YFSETQ. V was pared by 3 bases and J by 0 bases, with 4 bases of the junction left unmatched. The CDR3 reads CASSSGQGNSYEQYF. The CDR3 DNA sequence: TGCGCCAGCAGCTCAGGACAGGGGAACTCCTACGAGCAGTACTTC.

V is TRBV18 and J is TRBJ2-7; 8 bases are shared with TRBD1. CDR1 KGHSH and CDR2 LQKENI come from the germline V gene. The CDR3 has 12 amino acids. V lost 6 bases, J lost 7 bases, and 5 bases stayed unmatched. The CDR3 loop reads CASSRQGREQYF. CDR3 DNA: TGTGCCAGCTCTCGACAGGGGCGAGAGCAGTACTTC.

The chain employs TRBV6-1 and TRBJ2-3; TRBD1 matches 11 bases. The J segment lost 5 bases and the V segment lost 5 bases, leaving 3 bases of the junction unmatched. The CDR3 runs to 14 residues. The V gene's germline CDR1 is MNHNS and CDR2 SASEGT. The CDR3 here is CASSPGTGGDTQYF. For the CDR3, the DNA is TGTGCCAGCAGTCCCGGGACAGGGGGAGATACGCAGTATTTT.

The sample holds a few counts of this clone. The chain combines TRBV27 with TRBJ1-5, with D tentatively TRBD1 (5 bases). This CDR3 has 15 residues. CDR1 and CDR2 (germline): MNHEY, SMNVEV (reference sequence). The V end was cut by 0 bases, the J end by 4 bases, with 10 bases between. CDR3 amino acids: CASSLSWQGNQPQHF. DNA for the CDR3: TGTGCCAGCAGTTTATCGTGGCAGGGTAATCAGCCCCAGCATTTT.

The gene calls are TRBV27 and TRBJ1-5; D possibly corresponds to TRBD1 (5 bases). The CDR3 sequence is 17 residues long. Trimming removed 3 bases at V and 0 bases at J, with 15 bases between. Germline V gene lookup returns CDR1 MNHEY and CDR2 SMNVEV (reference sequence). Here the CDR3 DNA reads TGTGCCAGCAGTTTGGCCAGGGCCCCGAATAGCAATCAGCCCCAGCATTTT. It yields the protein CASSLARAPNSNQPQHF.

Worth noting for this clone: An end of the junction differs from the germline gene, which may be a read error. This sequence joins TRBV7-8 and TRBJ2-5; possible D gene TRBD2, 6 bases. CDR3 size: 15 residues. CDR1 is SGHVS and CDR2 is FQNEAQ in the germline V gene. As DNA, the CDR3 is TGTGCCAGCAGCTTAGCGACGGTGACACGGGAGACCCTGTACTTC. Amino acid sequence: CASSLATVTRETLYF. The full variable domain, completed using reference TRBV7-8 and TRBJ2-5, is GAGVSQSPRYKVAKRGQDVALRCDPISGHVSLFWYQQALGQGPEFLTYFQNEAQLDKSGLPSDRFFAERPEGSVSTLKIQRTQQEDSAVYLCASSLATVTRETLYFGPGTRLLVL.

A few counts support this clone. The same CDR3 arises from other DNA sequences in this sample as well. The CDR3 sequence: CASSYRGYEQYF. The CDR3 DNA sequence: TGTGCCAGCAGTTACCGGGGCTACGAGCAGTACTTC. The chain employs TRBV6-5 and TRBJ2-7; possible D gene TRBD2, 5 bases. Germline assignment: CDR1 MNHEY and CDR2 SVGAGI. The CDR3 consists of 12 residues. V gave up 2 bases and J gave up 3 bases, with 5 bases separating them.

V usage is TRBV10-1 and J usage is TRBJ2-1; D might be TRBD2 (6 bases). V was pared by 4 bases and J by 6 bases, with 16 bases between. From germline, CDR1 is WNHNN and CDR2 SYGVQD (reference sequence). The CDR3 contains 15 residues. CDR3 DNA sequence: TGCGCCAGCAGTGCGGGACTGCCCTGGTCCAATGAGCAGTTCTTC. It translates to CASSAGLPWSNEQFF.

V usage is TRBV30 and J usage is TRBJ2-2, with 12 bases identical to TRBD2. The CDR3 has 14 amino acids. In germline, CDR1 is GTSNPN, CDR2 SVGIG (reference sequence). Trimming cost V 4 bases and J 7 bases; bases outside gene matches: 4. The CDR3, as DNA: TGTGCCTGGAAGCTAGCGGGGGGGTTCGGGGAGCTGTTTTTT. This codes for CAWKLAGGFGELFF.

V usage is TRBV29-1 and J usage is TRBJ2-4; 9 bases map to TRBD1. The CDR3 has 19 amino acids. Looked up from germline, CDR1 is SQVTM and CDR2 is ANQGSEA. V lost 0 bases to trimming and J lost 3 bases; unmatched junction nucleotides: 15. CDR3 nucleotide sequence: TGCAGCGTTGAAGATAAAGGGGCGGGACAGGGTAAAGTCAAAAACATTCAGTACTTC. This gives the protein CSVEDKGAGQGKVKNIQYF.

V and J are TRBV10-2 and TRBJ2-1; 11 nucleotides match TRBD2. The germline gives CDR1 WSHSY, CDR2 SAAADI. There are 13 residues in the CDR3. Germline trimming cut 3 bases from V and 15 bases from J; bases unmatched to any gene: 7. This CDR3 is CASSDQTSGVPFF. The CDR3 DNA follows: TGCGCCAGCAGTGACCAGACTAGCGGGGTTCCGTTCTTC.

The gene calls are TRBV27 and TRBJ2-7, with TRBD2 matching over 8 bases. Germline V lookup: CDR1 MNHEY, CDR2 SMNVEV (reference sequence). V was clipped by 5 bases and J by 2 bases; unmatched bases: 5. This CDR3 has 14 amino acids. The CDR3 protein is CASSMAGGAYEQYF. The CDR3 DNA reads as TGTGCCAGCAGTATGGCGGGGGGAGCCTACGAGCAGTACTTC.

This clone turned up a few times. The V call is TRBV6-5, the J call TRBJ1-6; possible D gene TRBD1, 5 bases. V dropped 2 bases and J dropped 5 bases, with 10 bases sitting between them. The CDR3 consists of 15 residues. The V gene's germline CDR1 is MNHEY and CDR2 SVGAGI. CDR3 loop: CASSYARADNSPLHF. CDR3 in DNA: TGTGCCAGCAGTTACGCCAGGGCGGATAATTCACCCCTCCACTTT.

V gene TRBV4-2 combines with J gene TRBJ1-2, with D maybe TRBD1 (5 bases). This CDR3 contains 13 residues. Germline CDR1 is LGHNA and CDR2 is YNFKEQ. The germline V and J ends were trimmed by 3 bases and 2 bases, with 7 bases remaining between them. The CDR3 DNA reads as TGTGCCAGCAGCCACCCAGGGAACTATGGCTACACCTTC. Encoded protein: CASSHPGNYGYTF.

This clone has only a few counts. The chain joins TRBV11-3 to TRBJ1-1; no clear D. V shed 5 bases and J shed 7 bases, with 17 bases lying between them. Germline lookup yields CDR1 SGHNT and CDR2 YENEEA. The CDR3 totals 14 residues. The CDR3 DNA sequence: TGTGCCAGCAGCCCCAACTCTGACGCGGGTGAAGCTTTCTTT. It specifies CASSPNSDAGEAFF. The full variable domain, in which reference TRBV11-3 and TRBJ1-1 provide the parts outside the CDR3, is EAGVVQSPRYKIIEKKQPVAFWCNPISGHNTLYWYLQNLGQGPELLIRYENEEAVDDSQLPKDRFSAERLKGVDSTLKIQPAELGDSAVYLCASSPNSDAGEAFFGQGTRLTVV.

This chain uses TRBV27 with TRBJ2-3; no clear D. The germline gives CDR1 MNHEY, CDR2 SMNVEV (reference sequence). With 3 bases removed from V and 2 bases from J, the gap between germline ends came to 6 bases. The CDR3 totals 13 residues. The CDR3 is CASSFGTTDTQYF. CDR3 sequence (DNA): TGTGCCAGCAGTTTTGGCACCACAGATACGCAGTATTTT.

The V call is TRBV10-3, the J call TRBJ1-1; D unresolved. V was clipped by 2 bases and J by 1 base, with 11 bases between them. The CDR3 runs to 15 residues. Per the germline V gene, CDR1 is ENHRY and CDR2 is SYGVKD. The CDR3: CAISEDQRANTEAFF. The CDR3, as DNA: TGTGCCATCAGTGAGGATCAGAGGGCGAACACTGAAGCTTTCTTT.

The V gene is TRBV2, the J gene TRBJ1-2; D unclear. The CDR3 sequence is 13 residues long. Looked up from germline, CDR1 is SNHLY and CDR2 is FYNNEI. Trimming took 1 base from V and 2 from J, leaving 5 bases between them. The CDR3 sequence is CASSEGANYGYTF. In DNA, the CDR3 is TGTGCCAGCAGTGAAGGGGCCAACTATGGCTACACCTTC.

As regards this clone: This same CDR3 is encoded by further DNA sequences in the sample. V usage is TRBV19 and J usage is TRBJ2-7, with 7 positions matching TRBD1. The CDR3 has 14 residues. CDR1 is LNHDA and CDR2 is SQIVND in the germline V gene (reference sequence). J gave up 3 bases and V 4 bases, and 6 bases lay outside the gene matches. CDR3 sequence: CASSTQGTFYEQYF. The CDR3 DNA reads as TGTGCCAGTAGTACACAGGGGACCTTCTACGAGCAGTACTTC.

CDR3 nucleotide sequence: TGTGCCACCCCACCTGGGACAGACTTAGTCACCATATATTTT. It is translated as CATPPGTDLVTIYF. This chain links TRBV6-4 with TRBJ1-3; 7 nucleotides agree with TRBD1. Trimming took 10 bases from V and 9 from J; bases not matched to a gene: 15. Germline lookup yields CDR1 MRHNA and CDR2 SNTAGT. CDR3 length equals 14 residues.

The rearrangement uses TRBV5-4 and TRBJ1-1; D may be TRBD1 (6 bases). V shed 1 base and J shed 3 bases, with 10 bases lying between them. The CDR3 is made up of 14 amino acids. Germline CDR1 reads SGHNT; CDR2 reads YYREEE (reference sequence). CDR3 sequence (DNA): TGTGCCAGCAGCTTGCAGGGGCAGGACACTGAAGCTTTCTTT. Its translation is CASSLQGQDTEAFF.

The chain employs TRBV11-2 and TRBJ1-4; 7 bases are shared with TRBD1. Germline CDR1 is SGHAT and CDR2 is FQNNGV. The CDR3 is made up of 14 amino acids. V shed 4 bases and J 5 bases; nucleotides not matched to a gene: 4. The CDR3 sequence is CASSSQGRNEKLFF. Written as DNA, the CDR3 is TGTGCCAGCAGCTCACAGGGGCGAAATGAAAAACTGTTTTTT.

The chain is built from TRBV7-9 and TRBJ2-7; 10 bases are a match to TRBD1. From germline, CDR1 is SEHNR and CDR2 FQNEAQ (reference sequence). With 5 bases clipped from V and 0 bases from J, the junction kept 7 bases outside the gene matches. The CDR3 spans 16 residues. The DNA for the CDR3 is TGTGCCAGCAGCCGAGGGGGGACAGGGGACTCCTACGAGCAGTACTTC. Encoded protein: CASSRGGTGDSYEQYF.

The chain links TRBV19 to TRBJ1-1; 7 bases map to TRBD1. J gave up 3 bases and V 5 bases, and 6 bases lay outside the gene matches. The V gene's germline CDR1 is LNHDA and CDR2 SQIVND (reference sequence). The CDR3 contains 14 residues. CDR3 DNA sequence: TGTGCCAGTAGTGCTGGGACAGCTCACACTGAAGCTTTCTTT. Translation gives CASSAGTAHTEAFF. The full variable domain, completed using reference TRBV19 and TRBJ1-1, is DGGITQSPKYLFRKEGQNVTLSCEQNLNHDAMYWYRQDPGQGLRLIYYSQIVNDFQKGDIAEGYSVSREKKESFPLTVTSAQKNPTAFYLCASSAGTAHTEAFFGQGTRLTVV.

With regard to this clone: One junction end disagrees with the germline gene, perhaps due to a read error. Other DNA sequences from this sample encode an identical CDR3 as well. The rearrangement joins TRBV2 to TRBJ2-7, with TRBD1 matching over 8 bases. Germline V gene data show CDR1 as SNHLY and CDR2 as FYNNEI. The CDR3 has 14 residues. DNA for the CDR3: TGTGCCAGCAAGCAGGGGGCGAGCTCCTACGAGCAATACTTC. It is translated as CASKQGASSYEQYF. Full variable domain (missing parts from reference TRBV2 and TRBJ2-7): EPEVTQTPSHQVTQMGQEVILRCVPISNHLYFYWYRQILGQKVEFLVSFYNNEISEKSEIFDDQFSVERPDGSNFTLKIRSTKLEDSAMYFCASKQGASSYEQYFGPGTRLTVT.

This clone occurred a few times. The J gene is TRBJ2-1, the V gene TRBV9, with 9 nucleotides matching TRBD2. Losses at the gene ends were 0 bases for V and 7 bases for J; bases not matched to a gene: 8. The germline gives CDR1 SGDLS, CDR2 YYNGEE. This CDR3 spans 16 amino acids. CDR3 in DNA: TGTGCCAGCAGCGTAGGGGGCGGGGGGGCCATAAATGAGCAGTTCTTC. Its protein product is CASSVGGGGAINEQFF.

This chain connects TRBV2 to TRBJ2-7; 7 bases align to TRBD1. J was trimmed by 3 bases and V by 5 bases; bases with no gene match: 16. CDR3 size: 17 residues. Germline assignment: CDR1 SNHLY and CDR2 FYNNEI. CDR3 DNA: TGTGCCAGCAGTTGGTCCCAGACAGGGAGTATTAGCTACGAGCAGTACTTC. It specifies CASSWSQTGSISYEQYF.

Comment on this clone: Compared with germline, one end of the junction differs, possibly owing to a read error. The sample has other DNA sequences that encode this CDR3 too. This chain connects TRBV2 to TRBJ2-7; D possibly corresponds to TRBD2 (6 bases). The CDR3 spans 14 residues. Germline V gene sequence: CDR1 SNHLY, CDR2 FYNNEI. The CDR3 is CASSEFGTLYEQYF. Written as DNA, the CDR3 is TGTGCCAGCAGTGAGTTCGGGACTCTCTACGAGCAGTATTTC.

The chain is built from TRBV4-1 and TRBJ1-5; D gene unclear. The CDR3 spans 17 residues. Trimming took 1 base from V and 3 from J, leaving 16 bases between them. Per the germline V gene, CDR1 is MGHRA and CDR2 is YSYEKL. This CDR3 is CASSQGPLGLLNQPQHF. Here the CDR3 DNA reads TGCGCCAGCAGCCAAGGTCCGCTCGGTCTCCTCAATCAGCCCCAGCATTTT.